The 7 T cell receptor beta chains below come from one sample, sequenced in a study of glioma-infiltrating T cells. TCR alpha and beta CDR3 regions were amplified from RNA using iRepertoire nested multiplex PCR. A single record per CDR3 protein comes from TCRdb applying MiXCR to the multiplex PCR reads. The sample shows some 120,000 distinct CDR3 sequences, approximately 25% of them seen only once. Specimen: glioma tissue, nonneoplastic brain tissue, or PBMCs (not recorded which). These receptors all come from a human donor with low-grade glioma or glioblastoma, undergoing nonglioma brain surgery, or in good health (not recorded which).

J is TRBJ2-3 and V is TRBV20-1; D gene unclear. Trimming took off 0 bases at V and 2 bases at J, with 12 bases between the two ends. The CDR3 has 15 residues. Germline V gene lookup returns CDR1 DFQATT and CDR2 SNEGSKA (reference sequence). DNA of the CDR3: TGCAGTGCTAGAGATATGTCGGGTTACACAGATACGCAGTATTTT. Amino acid sequence: CSARDMSGYTDTQYF.

This clonotype was observed many times. The chain couples TRBV19 to TRBJ1-1; D is uncertain. Germline V gene lookup returns CDR1 LNHDA and CDR2 SQIVND (reference sequence). The length of the CDR3 is 12 residues. With 3 bases removed from V and 4 bases from J, the gap between germline ends came to 6 bases. The CDR3 sequence is CASSMRGTEAFF. DNA for the CDR3: TGTGCCAGTAGTATGAGAGGCACTGAAGCTTTCTTT.

This clonotype has ten or more counts. CDR3 nucleotide sequence: TGTGCCAGCAGCTCTGGGGACTTGTTTCCCTACGAGCAGTACTTC. Its protein is CASSSGDLFPYEQYF. The chain couples TRBV7-9 to TRBJ2-7; a weak D match, TRBD2 (6 bases). The germline V and J ends were trimmed by 4 bases and 2 bases, with 15 bases remaining between them. The CDR3 length is 15 residues. CDR1 is SEHNR, CDR2 FQNEAQ, per germline (reference sequence).

The gene calls are TRBV19 and TRBJ2-2; D call uncertain. The V gene's germline CDR1 is LNHDA and CDR2 SQIVND (reference sequence). Trimming shortened V by 6 bases and J by 4 bases, and 12 bases separated the two germline ends. The CDR3 runs to 14 residues. CDR3 nucleotide sequence: TGTGCCAGTAGACCGAGAAGCGTCACCGGGGAGCTGTTTTTT. This sequence encodes CASRPRSVTGELFF.

This clonotype was recorded many times. The chain links TRBV28 to TRBJ1-1; D gene ambiguous. Trimming removed 9 bases from V and 4 bases from J, with 12 bases in between. Germline V gene sequence: CDR1 MDHEN, CDR2 SYDVKM. The CDR3 is 12 amino acids. The CDR3 DNA reads TGTGCCAGTTCATATTGGGCCACTGAAGCTTTCTTT. Amino acids: CASSYWATEAFF. Supplemented by reference TRBV28 and TRBJ1-1, the full variable domain reads DVKVTQSSRYLVKRTGEKVFLECVQDMDHENMFWYRQDPGLGLRLIYFSYDVKMKEKGDIPEGYSVSREKKERFSLILESASTNQTSMYLCASSYWATEAFFGQGTRLTVV.

This clonotype was counted at least ten times. This sequence joins TRBV25-1 and TRBJ2-3, with 12 bases that match TRBD2. The CDR3 totals 16 residues. V gave up 2 bases and J gave up 2 bases; unmatched junction bases: 2. The germline V gene encodes CDR1 MGHDK and CDR2 SYGVNS. The CDR3 DNA follows: TGTGCCAGCAGTGAACGACTAGCGGGGGACACAGATACGCAGTATTTT. Its protein is CASSERLAGDTDTQYF.

This clonotype was seen at least ten times. V usage is TRBV28 and J usage is TRBJ2-1; TRBD2 aligns across 13 bases. Germline CDR1 reads MDHEN; CDR2 reads SYDVKM. This CDR3 comprises 16 residues. Germline trimming cut 4 bases from V and 4 bases from J; bases unmatched to any gene: 4. The CDR3 region has the DNA TGTGCCAGCAGTTCCGGGACTAGCGGGAATTACAATGAGCAGTTCTTC. Amino acids: CASSSGTSGNYNEQFF.